The 30 T cell receptor beta chains below all came from one sample that was sequenced in a study of control samples from healthy donors and cancer patients. Clones were read by immunoSEQ multiplex PCR, and TCRdb kept only the in-frame ones, dropping some. The sample comprises roughly 150,000 clones, about 94% of which are singletons, and approximately 0.7% rests with the top ten. The sample was blood. These receptor sequences come from a woman in her twenties or thirties in good health.

The chain recombines TRBV28 with TRBJ1-2, with D tentatively TRBD1 (6 bases). The CDR3 has 13 residues. Germline V gives CDR1 MDHEN, CDR2 SYDVKM. Trimming took off 2 bases at V and 8 bases at J, with 12 bases between the two ends. The CDR3 DNA reads as TGTGCCAGCAGTTTAAGGGGGGTCGTCGGCTACACCTTC. Translation: CASSLRGVVGYTF.

This clone was counted a single time. The chain couples TRBV21-1 to TRBJ2-1. TRBV21-1 is annotated as a pseudogene. The CDR3 length is 14 residues. The CDR3 coding sequence is TGTGCCAGCAGTAAGGGGGGAACAGGGAATGAGCAGTTCTTC. It yields the protein CASSKGGTGNEQFF.

The V gene is TRBV5-6, the J gene TRBJ1-1; D remains unclear. Germline CDR1 is SGHDT and CDR2 is YYEEEE. The length of the CDR3 is 12 residues. V was clipped by 0 bases and J by 5 bases, with 5 bases between them. Here the CDR3 DNA reads TGTGCCAGCAGCTTGGCGCGGACTGAAGCTTTCTTT. Translation gives CASSLARTEAFF. Variable domain in full (rest from reference TRBV5-6 and TRBJ1-1): DAGVTQSPTHLIKTRGQQVTLRCSPKSGHDTVSWYQQALGQGPQFIFQYYEEEERQRGNFPDRFSGHQFPNYSSELNVNALLLGDSALYLCASSLARTEAFFGQGTRLTVV.

The V call is TRBV28, the J call TRBJ1-2; 7 nucleotides match TRBD1. Trimming took 6 bases from V and 4 from J; bases not matched to a gene: 11. CDR3 length: 15 amino acids. Per germline, CDR1 MDHEN and CDR2 SYDVKM. The CDR3 sequence is CASRPYRQGVYGYTF. DNA for the CDR3: TGTGCCAGCAGACCCTACCGACAGGGAGTCTATGGCTACACCTTC.

The V gene is TRBV5-8, the J gene TRBJ1-6; D possibly corresponds to TRBD1 (6 bases). Trimming took off 4 bases at V and 7 bases at J, with 27 bases between the two ends. Germline lookup yields CDR1 SGHTS and CDR2 YDEGEE. The CDR3 has 19 residues. The CDR3 region has the DNA TGTGCCAGCAGCCCGGCAAAGAGGGGGTTTCGATTAGGAAATTCACCCCTCCACTTT. Its translation is CASSPAKRGFRLGNSPLHF.

This chain connects TRBV7-9 to TRBJ2-7, with 9 positions matching TRBD1. The CDR3 loop spans 14 amino acids. Germline CDR1 SEHNR, CDR2 FQNEAQ (reference sequence). J gave up 7 bases and V 4 bases, and 8 bases lay outside the gene matches. The CDR3 spells CASSSGTGTGEQYF. DNA for the CDR3: TGTGCCAGCAGCTCCGGGACAGGGACAGGGGAGCAGTACTTC.

The rearrangement joins TRBV2 to TRBJ2-7; 7 bases fit TRBD1. This CDR3 spans 16 amino acids. Germline V gene lookup returns CDR1 SNHLY and CDR2 FYNNEI. With 7 bases clipped from V and 0 bases from J, the junction kept 12 bases outside the gene matches. The CDR3 protein is CASIRTQGESSYEQYF. Here the CDR3 DNA reads TGTGCCAGCATACGTACTCAGGGGGAGAGCTCCTACGAGCAGTACTTC.

The chain carries TRBV11-2 and TRBJ2-4; D might be TRBD1 (7 bases). This CDR3 is built from 16 residues. Germline CDR1 is SGHAT and CDR2 is FQNNGV. With 6 bases removed from V and 8 bases from J, the gap between germline ends came to 23 bases. The CDR3 bases are TGTGCCAGCAGTCTAGAGGCCTTTGTCAGGGGGGACATTCAGTACTTC. Amino acids: CASSLEAFVRGDIQYF.

The chain is built from TRBV3-1 (or the pseudogene TRBV3-2) and TRBJ2-1; no reliable D call. The ends were cut back, 0 bases at V and 16 bases at J, with 13 bases in the middle. The CDR3 runs 12 residues. The germline CDR1 and CDR2 sequences are LGHDT and YNNKEL (reference sequence). CDR3 amino acids: CASSQDVLGIFF. The CDR3 DNA follows: TGTGCCAGCAGCCAAGATGTCCTAGGAATTTTCTTC.

The V and J genes are TRBV28 and TRBJ1-2; D gene unclear. Germline values: CDR1 MDHEN, CDR2 SYDVKM. V shed 5 bases and J shed 3 bases, with 13 bases lying between them. This CDR3 region has 14 residues. The DNA for the CDR3 is TGTGCCAGCAGTATACCTGACCCCCACTATGGCTACACCTTC. Translation gives CASSIPDPHYGYTF.

This chain links TRBV24-1 with TRBJ1-5, with D perhaps TRBD1 (6 bases). The CDR3 is 16 residues long. Germline CDR1 and CDR2: KGHDR and SFDVKD. Trimming took off 5 bases at V and 0 bases at J, with 13 bases between the two ends. The DNA of the CDR3 is TGTGCCACCAGTGGCGGGGGCAGGGGTAGCAATCAGCCCCAGCATTTT. Encoded protein: CATSGGGRGSNQPQHF.

The chain joins TRBV19 to TRBJ2-2, with TRBD2 as a possible D gene (5 bases). Germline values: CDR1 LNHDA, CDR2 SQIVND (reference sequence). The V end lost 5 bases, the J end lost 5 bases, and 9 bases lay between the germline ends. The CDR3 totals 13 residues. CDR3 amino acids: CASSEGWTGELFF. Written as DNA, the CDR3 is TGTGCCAGTAGTGAGGGTTGGACCGGGGAGCTGTTTTTT.

Points on this clone: One end of the junction does not line up with germline, which may come from a read error. The chain has TRBV27 and TRBJ2-7; D perhaps matches TRBD2 (6 bases). Germline assignment: CDR1 MNHEY and CDR2 SMNVEV (reference sequence). This CDR3 spans 14 amino acids. CDR3: CASSLGGGLYAQYF. The CDR3 DNA is TGTGCCAGCAGTTTAGGGGGAGGTCTCTACGCGCAGTACTTC.

The chain employs TRBV6-5 and TRBJ1-1; D is undetermined. The germline V gene has CDR1 MNHEY and CDR2 SVGAGI. The length of the CDR3 is 11 residues. V was trimmed by 6 bases and J by 4 bases, leaving 6 bases between them. The CDR3 reads CASRVSTEAFF. CDR3 DNA: TGTGCCAGCAGGGTTAGCACTGAAGCTTTCTTT.

The chain couples TRBV28 to TRBJ1-2, with D perhaps matching TRBD1 (6 bases). The CDR3 extends over 14 amino acids. Trimming took off 2 bases at V and 2 bases at J, with 9 bases between the two ends. CDR1 MDHEN and CDR2 SYDVKM come from the germline V gene. The CDR3 region has the DNA TGTGCCAGCAGTTTAGGGGGCGACAACTATGGCTACACCTTC. It translates to CASSLGGDNYGYTF.

V and J are TRBV5-6 and TRBJ1-1, with D unclear. The germline V gene has CDR1 SGHDT and CDR2 YYEEEE. The V end lost 0 bases, the J end lost 10 bases, and 10 bases lay between the germline ends. The CDR3 totals 12 residues. This chain's CDR3 is CASSLVRGRAFF. CDR3 nucleotide sequence: TGTGCCAGCAGCTTGGTGCGCGGACGAGCTTTCTTT. The variable domain in full, completed from reference TRBV5-6 and TRBJ1-1, reads DAGVTQSPTHLIKTRGQQVTLRCSPKSGHDTVSWYQQALGQGPQFIFQYYEEEERQRGNFPDRFSGHQFPNYSSELNVNALLLGDSALYLCASSLVRGRAFFGQGTRLTVV.

V usage is TRBV5-6 and J usage is TRBJ1-5; D is unresolved. Germline V gives CDR1 SGHDT, CDR2 YYEEEE. CDR3 length: 12 residues. V dropped 5 bases and J dropped 6 bases, with 9 bases sitting between them. Here the CDR3 reads CASSTGIQPQHF. CDR3 DNA sequence: TGTGCCAGCAGTACGGGGATTCAGCCCCAGCATTTT. Supplemented by reference TRBV5-6 and TRBJ1-5, the full variable domain reads DAGVTQSPTHLIKTRGQQVTLRCSPKSGHDTVSWYQQALGQGPQFIFQYYEEEERQRGNFPDRFSGHQFPNYSSELNVNALLLGDSALYLCASSTGIQPQHFGDGTRLSIL.

The chain combines TRBV5-6 with TRBJ1-2; D may be TRBD1 (6 bases). V was pared by 4 bases and J by 3 bases, with 16 bases between. The CDR3 length is 15 residues. Per the germline V gene, CDR1 is SGHDT and CDR2 is YYEEEE. The CDR3 spells CASSIGQTGDYGYTF. The CDR3 DNA reads TGTGCCAGCAGCATAGGACAGACGGGAGACTATGGCTACACCTTC.

The chain is built from TRBV7-2 and TRBJ2-1, with TRBD2 identical over 7 bases. The CDR3 length is 15 residues. Looked up from germline, CDR1 is SGHTA and CDR2 is FQGNSA. The junction had 8 bases not matched to a gene; V was cut back by 3 bases and J by 6 bases. The CDR3 sequence is CASSFGTTGGNEQFF. For the CDR3, the DNA is TGTGCCAGCAGCTTCGGGACTACGGGGGGCAATGAGCAGTTCTTC.

The chain recombines TRBV12-3 or TRBV12-4 with TRBJ1-2; D is unresolved. Trimming pared 4 bases from V and 8 bases from J, leaving 8 bases between. The CDR3 covers 11 residues. CDR3 bases: TGTGCCAGCAGTTCAATTGGGGGCTACACCTTC. This codes for CASSSIGGYTF.

This chain links TRBV29-1 with TRBJ2-7; 10 nucleotides agree with TRBD1. The germline V gene has CDR1 SQVTM and CDR2 ANQGSEA. Unmatched junction bases numbered 6, after V lost 7 bases and J lost 3 bases. The length of the CDR3 is 13 residues. The CDR3 DNA reads as TGCAGCGCCCTCGGGACAGGGGTCTACGAGCAGTACTTC. Encoded protein: CSALGTGVYEQYF.

V gene TRBV6-1 combines with J gene TRBJ2-1, with TRBD2 matching 9 bases. V shed 1 base and J 7 bases; nucleotides not matched to a gene: 5. This CDR3 is built from 15 residues. The germline gives CDR1 MNHNS, CDR2 SASEGT. CDR3 residues: CASSEGSSGKNEQFF. CDR3 DNA: TGTGCCAGCAGTGAAGGTTCTAGCGGGAAAAATGAGCAGTTCTTC.

V is TRBV10-3 and J is TRBJ1-1; D uncertain. The germline gives CDR1 ENHRY, CDR2 SYGVKD. The germline V and J ends were trimmed by 4 bases and 3 bases, with 9 bases remaining between them. This CDR3 region has 13 residues. This CDR3 is CAISGLADTEAFF. CDR3 nucleotide sequence: TGTGCCATCAGTGGCCTTGCGGACACTGAAGCTTTCTTT.

The genes are TRBV7-2 and TRBJ1-5, with a tentative D call TRBD1 (6 bases). From germline, CDR1 is SGHTA and CDR2 FQGNSA. Trimming stripped 3 bases from V and 1 base from J, with 10 bases between. CDR3 length: 15 amino acids. The CDR3 protein is CASSFQGMSNQPQHF. The CDR3 coding sequence is TGTGCCAGCAGCTTTCAGGGGATGAGCAATCAGCCCCAGCATTTT.

In its sample, this clone was seen once. CDR3 DNA: TGTGCCAGCGGATATAGCGAGCAGTACTTC. Its protein is CASGYSEQYF. This sequence joins TRBV6-1 and TRBJ2-7; D is unclear. Germline V gene sequence: CDR1 MNHNS, CDR2 SASEGT. The CDR3 totals 10 residues. V was trimmed by 8 bases and J by 6 bases, leaving 8 bases between them.

The rearrangement joins TRBV19 to TRBJ1-2, with a tentative D call TRBD1 (6 bases). With 1 base removed from V and 4 bases from J, the gap between germline ends came to 10 bases. This CDR3 has 14 residues. Germline CDR1 and CDR2: LNHDA and SQIVND (reference sequence). The CDR3 DNA reads as TGTGCCAGTAGTATAGGGACAGTGGGCTATGGCTACACCTTC. This sequence encodes CASSIGTVGYGYTF.

The chain joins TRBV21-1 to TRBJ2-7; TRBD2 is the table's D call, not checked against the DNA. TRBV21-1 constitutes a pseudogene. The CDR3 is 15 residues long. The CDR3 sequence: CASSKDRGLAYEQYF. The CDR3 DNA reads TGTGCCAGCAGCAAAGATCGCGGACTAGCCTACGAGCAGTACTTC.

The chain links TRBV29-1 to TRBJ2-5; 7 nucleotides agree with TRBD2. CDR1 and CDR2 (germline): SQVTM, ANQGSEA. Losses at the gene ends were 7 bases for V and 1 base for J; bases not matched to a gene: 6. CDR3 length equals 13 residues. CDR3 amino acids: CSARDYPQETQYF. The DNA for the CDR3 is TGCAGCGCAAGGGACTACCCCCAAGAGACCCAGTACTTC.

The chain is built from TRBV19 and TRBJ1-1, with 9 bases aligning to TRBD1. The CDR3 contains 17 residues. J lost 4 bases, V lost 6 bases, and 15 bases had no gene match. Germline CDR1 is LNHDA and CDR2 is SQIVND (reference sequence). CDR3 sequence: CASRISPGTGLSTEAFF. CDR3 DNA: TGTGCCAGTAGAATCAGTCCCGGGACAGGGTTGAGCACTGAAGCTTTCTTT.

The chain recombines TRBV7-9 with TRBJ1-6, with unresolved D. Trimming stripped 4 bases from V and 7 bases from J, with 8 bases between. CDR3 length: 13 amino acids. Per the germline V gene, CDR1 is SEHNR and CDR2 is FQNEAQ (reference sequence). DNA for the CDR3: TGTGCCAGCAGCTCTTATGAGAATTCACCCCTCCACTTT. It yields the protein CASSSYENSPLHF.